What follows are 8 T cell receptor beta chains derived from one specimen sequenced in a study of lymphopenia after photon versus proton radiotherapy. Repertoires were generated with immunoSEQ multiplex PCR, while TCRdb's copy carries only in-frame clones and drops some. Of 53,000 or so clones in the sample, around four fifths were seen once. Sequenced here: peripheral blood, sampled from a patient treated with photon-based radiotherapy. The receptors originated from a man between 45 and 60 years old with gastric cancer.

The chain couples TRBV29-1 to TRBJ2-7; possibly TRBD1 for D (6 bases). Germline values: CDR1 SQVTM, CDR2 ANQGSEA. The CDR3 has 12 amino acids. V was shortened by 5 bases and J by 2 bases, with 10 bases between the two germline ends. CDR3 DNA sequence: TGCAGCGTTCTAGGACAGACCTACGAGCAGTACTTC. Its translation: CSVLGQTYEQYF.

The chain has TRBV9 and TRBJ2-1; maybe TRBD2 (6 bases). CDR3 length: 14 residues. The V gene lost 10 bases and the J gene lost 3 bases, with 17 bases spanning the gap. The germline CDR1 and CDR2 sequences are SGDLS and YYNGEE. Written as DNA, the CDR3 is TGTGCCCGCGAAGCTAGCGAGGACTACAATGAGCAGTTCTTC. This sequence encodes CAREASEDYNEQFF.

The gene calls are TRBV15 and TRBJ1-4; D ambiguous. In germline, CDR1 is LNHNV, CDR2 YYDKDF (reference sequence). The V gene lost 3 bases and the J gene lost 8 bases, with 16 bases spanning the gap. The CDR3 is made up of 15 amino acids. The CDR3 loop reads CATSRDRTFGEKLFF. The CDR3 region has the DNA TGTGCCACCAGCAGGGATAGGACGTTCGGGGAAAAACTGTTTTTT.

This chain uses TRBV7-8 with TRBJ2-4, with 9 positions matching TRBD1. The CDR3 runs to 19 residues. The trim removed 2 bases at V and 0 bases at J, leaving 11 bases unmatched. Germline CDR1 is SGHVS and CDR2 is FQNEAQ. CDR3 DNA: TGTGCCAGCAGCTTATTTATCGGGACAGGGCAATTAGCCAAAAACATTCAGTACTTC. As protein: CASSLFIGTGQLAKNIQYF. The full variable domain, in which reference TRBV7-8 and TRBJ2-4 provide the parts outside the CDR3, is GAGVSQSPRYKVAKRGQDVALRCDPISGHVSLFWYQQALGQGPEFLTYFQNEAQLDKSGLPSDRFFAERPEGSVSTLKIQRTQQEDSAVYLCASSLFIGTGQLAKNIQYFGAGTRLSVL.

CDR3 amino acids: CASSLRAGTESYEQYF. DNA for the CDR3: TGTGCCAGCAGCTTAAGAGCCGGGACAGAGTCCTACGAGCAGTACTTC. The chain uses TRBV11-2 and TRBJ2-7, with 7 bases aligning to TRBD1. The CDR3 totals 16 residues. Germline CDR1 SGHAT, CDR2 FQNNGV. With V trimmed by 2 bases and J by 1 base, 8 bases remained unmatched.

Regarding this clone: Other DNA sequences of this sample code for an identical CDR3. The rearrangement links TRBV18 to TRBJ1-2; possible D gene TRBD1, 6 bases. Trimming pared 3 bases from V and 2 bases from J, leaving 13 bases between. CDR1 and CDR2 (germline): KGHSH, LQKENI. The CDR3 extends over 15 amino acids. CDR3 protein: CASSPSLQGNYGYTF. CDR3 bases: TGTGCCAGCTCACCGAGTTTACAGGGAAACTATGGCTACACCTTC.

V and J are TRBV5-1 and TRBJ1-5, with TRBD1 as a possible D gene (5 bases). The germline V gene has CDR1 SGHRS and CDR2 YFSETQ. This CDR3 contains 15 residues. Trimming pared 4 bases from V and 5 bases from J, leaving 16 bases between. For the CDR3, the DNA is TGCGCCAGCAGCCCCTGGGGGGGTCTGGATCAGCCCCAGCATTTT. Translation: CASSPWGGLDQPQHF.

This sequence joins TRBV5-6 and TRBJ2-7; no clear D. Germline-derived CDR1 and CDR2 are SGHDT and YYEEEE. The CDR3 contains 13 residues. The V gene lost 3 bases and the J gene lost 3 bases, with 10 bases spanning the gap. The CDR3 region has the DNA TGTGCCAGCAGCTGGAGTTTACTCTACGAGCAGTACTTC. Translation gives CASSWSLLYEQYF.